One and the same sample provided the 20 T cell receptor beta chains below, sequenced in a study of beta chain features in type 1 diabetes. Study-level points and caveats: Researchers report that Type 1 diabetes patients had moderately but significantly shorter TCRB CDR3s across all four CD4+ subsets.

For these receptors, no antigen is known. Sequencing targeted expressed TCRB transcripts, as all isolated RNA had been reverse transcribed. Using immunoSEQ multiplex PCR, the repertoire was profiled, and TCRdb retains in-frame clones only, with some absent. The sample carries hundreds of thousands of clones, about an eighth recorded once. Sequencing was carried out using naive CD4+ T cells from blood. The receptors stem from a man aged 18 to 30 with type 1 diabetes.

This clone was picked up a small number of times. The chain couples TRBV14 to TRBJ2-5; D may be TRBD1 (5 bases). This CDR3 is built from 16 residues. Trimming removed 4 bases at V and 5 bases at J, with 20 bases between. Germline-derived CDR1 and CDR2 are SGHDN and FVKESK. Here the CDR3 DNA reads TGTGCCAGCAGCCTCGCTGGACATCAGTGGTTGGAGACCCAGTACTTC. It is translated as CASSLAGHQWLETQYF.

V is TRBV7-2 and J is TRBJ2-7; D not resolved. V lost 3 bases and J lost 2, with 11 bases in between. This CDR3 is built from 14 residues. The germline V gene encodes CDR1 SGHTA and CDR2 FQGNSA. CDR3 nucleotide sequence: TGTGCCAGCAGCTTCCTGACACCCCCCTACGAGCAGTACTTC. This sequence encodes CASSFLTPPYEQYF. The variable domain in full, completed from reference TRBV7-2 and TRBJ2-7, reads GAGVSQSPSNKVTEKGKDVELRCDPISGHTALYWYRQSLGQGLEFLIYFQGNSAPDKSGLPSDRFSAERTGGSVSTLTIQRTQQEDSAVYLCASSFLTPPYEQYFGPGTRLTVT.

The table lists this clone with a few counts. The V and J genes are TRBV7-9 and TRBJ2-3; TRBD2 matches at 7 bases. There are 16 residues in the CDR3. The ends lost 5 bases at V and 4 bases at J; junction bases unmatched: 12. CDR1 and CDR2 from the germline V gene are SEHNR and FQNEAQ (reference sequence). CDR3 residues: CASSPQAGGFADTQYF. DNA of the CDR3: TGTGCCAGCAGCCCCCAGGCCGGGGGGTTCGCAGATACGCAGTATTTT.

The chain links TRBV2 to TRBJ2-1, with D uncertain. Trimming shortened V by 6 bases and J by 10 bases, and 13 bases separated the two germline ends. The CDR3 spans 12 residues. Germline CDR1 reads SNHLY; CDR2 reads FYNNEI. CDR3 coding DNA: TGTGCCAGCAGCTACAGTCCATACGAGCAGTTCTTC. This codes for CASSYSPYEQFF. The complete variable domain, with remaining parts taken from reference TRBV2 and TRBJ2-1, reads EPEVTQTPSHQVTQMGQEVILRCVPISNHLYFYWYRQILGQKVEFLVSFYNNEISEKSEIFDDQFSVERPDGSNFTLKIRSTKLEDSAMYFCASSYSPYEQFFGPGTRLTVL.

CDR3 protein: CASSNGQGGETQYF. The CDR3 coding sequence is TGTGCCAGCAGCAACGGACAGGGCGGCGAGACCCAGTACTTC. This chain links TRBV7-8 with TRBJ2-5; 8 bases fit TRBD1. There are 14 residues in the CDR3. Germline V CDR1 and CDR2: SGHVS, FQNEAQ. V gave up 5 bases and J gave up 5 bases; unmatched junction bases: 7.

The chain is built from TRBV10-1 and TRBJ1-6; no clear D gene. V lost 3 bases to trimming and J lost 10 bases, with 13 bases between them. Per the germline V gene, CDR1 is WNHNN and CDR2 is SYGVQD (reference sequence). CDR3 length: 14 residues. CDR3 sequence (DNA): TGCGCCAGCAGTGATGGAAGGGTTCGCTCACCCCTCCACTTT. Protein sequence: CASSDGRVRSPLHF.

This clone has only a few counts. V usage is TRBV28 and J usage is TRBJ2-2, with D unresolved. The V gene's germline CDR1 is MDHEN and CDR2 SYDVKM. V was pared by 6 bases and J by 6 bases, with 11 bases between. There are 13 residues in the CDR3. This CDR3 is CASSLDKSGELFF. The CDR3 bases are TGTGCCAGCAGCCTCGACAAGTCCGGGGAGCTGTTTTTT.

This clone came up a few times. The CDR3 sequence: CASTTGRNVEKLFF. CDR3 nucleotides: TGTGCCAGTACGACAGGCCGGAATGTTGAAAAACTGTTTTTT. V and J are TRBV2 and TRBJ1-4; a weak D match, TRBD1 (6 bases). Trimming took 9 bases from V and 7 from J, leaving 18 bases between them. Germline V CDR1 and CDR2: SNHLY, FYNNEI. The CDR3 contains 14 residues.

DNA of the CDR3: TGTGCCAGTTCACAGAAAACTGGAAACATTCAGTACTTC. Protein sequence: CASSQKTGNIQYF. V gene TRBV5-4 combines with J gene TRBJ2-4, with D unresolved. V was clipped by 8 bases and J by 6 bases, with 15 bases between them. This CDR3 region has 13 residues. Germline CDR1 reads SGHNT; CDR2 reads YYREEE (reference sequence).

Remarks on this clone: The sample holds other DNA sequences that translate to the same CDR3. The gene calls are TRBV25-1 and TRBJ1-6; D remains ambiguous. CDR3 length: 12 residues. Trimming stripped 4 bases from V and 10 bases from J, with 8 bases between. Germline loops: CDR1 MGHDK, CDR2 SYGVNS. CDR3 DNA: TGTGCCAGCAGTGGTGGCCCGTCACCCCTCCACTTT. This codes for CASSGGPSPLHF.

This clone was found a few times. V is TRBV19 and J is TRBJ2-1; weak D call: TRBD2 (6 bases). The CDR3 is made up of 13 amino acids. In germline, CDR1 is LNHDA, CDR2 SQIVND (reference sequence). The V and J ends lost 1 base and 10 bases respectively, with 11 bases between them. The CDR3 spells CASSIGRESEQFF. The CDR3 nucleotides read TGTGCCAGTAGTATAGGGAGGGAGTCCGAGCAGTTCTTC.

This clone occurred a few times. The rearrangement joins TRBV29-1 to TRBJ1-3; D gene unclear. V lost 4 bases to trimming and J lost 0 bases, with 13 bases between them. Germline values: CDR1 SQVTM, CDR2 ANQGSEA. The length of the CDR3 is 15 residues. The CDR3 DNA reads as TGCAGCGTTGGTCACGGGTTCAACTCTGGAAACACCATATATTTT. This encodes CSVGHGFNSGNTIYF.

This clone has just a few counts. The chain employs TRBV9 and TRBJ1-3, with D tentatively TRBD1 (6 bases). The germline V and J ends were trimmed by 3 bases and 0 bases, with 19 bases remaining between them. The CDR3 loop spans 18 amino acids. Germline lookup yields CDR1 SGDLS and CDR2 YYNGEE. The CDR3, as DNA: TGTGCCAGCAGCGAACCCAGAGGACAGCTCAGCTCTGGAAACACCATATATTTT. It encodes CASSEPRGQLSSGNTIYF.

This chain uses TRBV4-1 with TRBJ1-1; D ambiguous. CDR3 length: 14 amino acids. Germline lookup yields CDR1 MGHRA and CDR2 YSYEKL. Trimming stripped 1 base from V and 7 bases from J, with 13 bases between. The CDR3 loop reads CASSQGQRVDEAFF. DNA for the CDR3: TGCGCCAGCAGCCAAGGGCAAAGGGTGGATGAAGCTTTCTTT.

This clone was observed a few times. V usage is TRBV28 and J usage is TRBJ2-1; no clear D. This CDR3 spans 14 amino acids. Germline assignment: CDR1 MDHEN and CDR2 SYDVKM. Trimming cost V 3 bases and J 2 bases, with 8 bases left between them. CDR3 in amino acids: CASSFVAPYNEQFF. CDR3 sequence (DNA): TGTGCCAGCAGTTTCGTAGCACCCTACAATGAGCAGTTCTTC.

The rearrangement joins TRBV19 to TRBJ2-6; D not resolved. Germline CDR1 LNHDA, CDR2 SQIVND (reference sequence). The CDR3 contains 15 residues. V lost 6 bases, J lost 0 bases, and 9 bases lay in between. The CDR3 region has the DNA TGTGCCAGTAGGCCCTGGGGCTCTGGGGCCAACGTCCTGACTTTC. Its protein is CASRPWGSGANVLTF.

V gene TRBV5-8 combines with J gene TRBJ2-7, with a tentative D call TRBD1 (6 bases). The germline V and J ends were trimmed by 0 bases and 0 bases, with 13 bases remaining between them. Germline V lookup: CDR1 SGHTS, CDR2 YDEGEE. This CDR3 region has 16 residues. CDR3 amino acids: CASSLDFDRSSYEQYF. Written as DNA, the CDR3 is TGTGCCAGCAGCTTGGATTTCGACAGGAGCTCCTACGAGCAGTACTTC.

CDR3 residues: CASSLGDLPGGYTF. DNA of the CDR3: TGTGCCAGCAGCTTAGGCGACCTACCGGGTGGCTACACCTTC. The V and J genes are TRBV7-9 and TRBJ1-2; D is ambiguous. Deletions cut 1 base from V and 7 bases from J, with 13 bases between. The CDR3 has 14 amino acids. Per germline, CDR1 SEHNR and CDR2 FQNEAQ (reference sequence).

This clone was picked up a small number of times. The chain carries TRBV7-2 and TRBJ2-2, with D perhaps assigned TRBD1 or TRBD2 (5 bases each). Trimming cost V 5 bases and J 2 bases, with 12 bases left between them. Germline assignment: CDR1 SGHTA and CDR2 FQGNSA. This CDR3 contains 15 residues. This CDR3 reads CASSHQGANTGELFF. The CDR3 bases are TGTGCCAGCAGCCACCAGGGAGCCAACACCGGGGAGCTGTTTTTT.

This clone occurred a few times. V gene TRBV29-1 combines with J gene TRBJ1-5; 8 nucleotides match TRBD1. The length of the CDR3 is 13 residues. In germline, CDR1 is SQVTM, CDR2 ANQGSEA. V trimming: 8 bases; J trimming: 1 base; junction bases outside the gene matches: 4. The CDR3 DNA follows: TGCAGCTTCTGGACAGGGAGCAATCAGCCCCAGCATTTT. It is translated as CSFWTGSNQPQHF.